The 14 T cell receptor beta chains reported below all come from one sample, sequenced in a study of low-dose radiotherapy and immunotherapy resistance in tumors. Time point specified: before trial treatment. Gene-specific TRAV and TRBV primers were used for first-strand cDNA, covering alpha and beta chains. Over about 18 PCR cycles, TCRs were amplified from a constant-region primer and V-primer adapter. Using its own MiXCR run on the reads, TCRdb lists one record per CDR3 protein. The table includes around 79,000 distinct CDR3 sequences, 18% detected once. Sequenced material: PBMCs, taken before treatment. Source of these receptors: a male donor with prostate cancer.

V is TRBV18 and J is TRBJ2-7, with D perhaps TRBD1 (5 bases). V was clipped by 2 bases and J by 5 bases, with 16 bases between them. This CDR3 is 15 amino acids long. CDR1 is KGHSH and CDR2 is LQKENI in the germline V gene. CDR3 DNA: TGTGCCAGCTCACCAGCATCGTCAGGGTGGAACGAGCAGTACTTC. Translation: CASSPASSGWNEQYF.

At least ten counts were recorded for this clonotype. The V and J genes are TRBV30 and TRBJ1-3, with 8 bases aligning to TRBD1. The V gene end was trimmed by 3 bases and the J gene end by 0 bases; junction bases not matched to a gene: 10. This CDR3 contains 17 residues. Germline V gives CDR1 GTSNPN, CDR2 SVGIG (reference sequence). The chain's CDR3 is CAWRLGDRRLSGNTIYF. Written as DNA, the CDR3 is TGTGCCTGGAGACTCGGGGACAGGAGGCTCTCTGGAAACACCATATATTTT.

This clonotype was seen many times. The chain uses TRBV28 and TRBJ2-7; 7 positions agree with TRBD1. The CDR3 runs to 12 residues. Unmatched junction bases numbered 8, after V lost 3 bases and J lost 12 bases. Germline V gene sequence: CDR1 MDHEN, CDR2 SYDVKM. The chain's CDR3 is CASSLATGDPYF. The CDR3 region has the DNA TGTGCCAGCAGTTTGGCTACAGGGGACCCGTACTTC.

This clonotype was seen many times. The V and J genes are TRBV27 and TRBJ2-3; no definite D call. Deletions cut 3 bases from V and 8 bases from J, with 6 bases between. Germline CDR1 is MNHEY and CDR2 is SMNVEV (reference sequence). The CDR3 runs to 11 residues. The CDR3 region is CASSFLGTQYF. CDR3 coding DNA: TGTGCCAGCAGTTTTCTAGGTACGCAGTATTTT.

This clonotype turned up a few times. The V and J genes are TRBV20-1 and TRBJ2-1; D is possibly TRBD2 (6 bases). Trimming took 0 bases from V and 9 from J, leaving 18 bases between them. The CDR3 covers 15 residues. CDR1 is DFQATT and CDR2 is SNEGSKA in the germline V gene (reference sequence). CDR3: CSARDGRVAVGEQFF. In DNA form, the CDR3 reads TGCAGTGCTAGAGACGGCAGGGTAGCGGTAGGTGAGCAGTTCTTC.

Many counts were recorded for this clonotype. The V gene is TRBV19, the J gene TRBJ1-5, with D unresolved. The CDR3 consists of 14 residues. Germline V CDR1 and CDR2: LNHDA, SQIVND (reference sequence). Trimming shortened V by 4 bases and J by 4 bases, and 11 bases separated the two germline ends. DNA for the CDR3: TGTGCCAGTAGTAGCGAAACAGCAAATCAGCCCCAGCATTTT. This codes for CASSSETANQPQHF.

This clonotype was seen only once. This likely came from a read error, as a far larger clone is one base away. The chain is built from TRBV28 and TRBJ2-1; a weak D match, TRBD2 (5 bases). The ends were cut back, 0 bases at V and 10 bases at J, with 13 bases in the middle. Germline loops: CDR1 MDHEN, CDR2 SYDVKM. The length of the CDR3 is 14 residues. In DNA, the CDR3 is TGTGCCAGCAGTTTATGGGGCGGAGGTCTCGAGCAGTTCTTC. The encoded protein is CASSLWGGGLEQFF.

This clonotype was observed a handful of times. The chain is built from TRBV20-1 and TRBJ2-1, with TRBD1 matching 9 bases. V trimming: 6 bases; J trimming: 5 bases; junction bases outside the gene matches: 8. The CDR3 runs to 14 residues. In germline, CDR1 is DFQATT, CDR2 SNEGSKA (reference sequence). The CDR3 DNA reads as TGCAGTGCGTACTCCGGGACAGGGAACAATGAGCAGTTCTTC. Protein: CSAYSGTGNNEQFF.

This clonotype has ten or more counts. J is TRBJ1-1 and V is TRBV5-1; 9 nucleotides agree with TRBD1. CDR1 SGHRS and CDR2 YFSETQ come from the germline V gene. With 6 bases clipped from V and 1 base from J, the junction kept 10 bases outside the gene matches. This CDR3 comprises 16 residues. The CDR3 loop is CASTPSLGQGNTEAFF. The CDR3 DNA reads TGCGCCAGCACCCCCTCGCTGGGACAGGGGAACACTGAAGCTTTCTTT.

This clonotype appeared many times. This chain uses TRBV16 with TRBJ1-5, with no clear D. In germline, CDR1 is KGHSY, CDR2 FQNENV. CDR3 length: 15 amino acids. The V end lost 4 bases, the J end lost 4 bases, and 14 bases lay between the germline ends. Written as DNA, the CDR3 is TGTGCCAGCAGCCTCGGAAGGGTTCAAAATCAGCCCCAGCATTTT. It specifies CASSLGRVQNQPQHF.

The table lists this clonotype with many counts. This chain uses TRBV3-1 with TRBJ2-7; no reliable D call. This CDR3 comprises 12 residues. Per germline, CDR1 LGHDT and CDR2 YNNKEL (reference sequence). The germline V and J ends were trimmed by 1 base and 12 bases, with 13 bases remaining between them. DNA of the CDR3: TGTGCCAGCAGCCAAGGTCCAGGCGTCCGGTACTTC. Translated: CASSQGPGVRYF.

This clonotype was detected many times. The gene calls are TRBV20-1 and TRBJ2-1, with 10 nucleotides matching TRBD1. Germline V lookup: CDR1 DFQATT, CDR2 SNEGSKA (reference sequence). V was clipped by 6 bases and J by 4 bases; unmatched bases: 6. CDR3 length: 14 residues. The CDR3 protein is CSAHPGQGYNEQFF. CDR3 DNA: TGCAGTGCCCACCCGGGACAGGGGTACAATGAGCAGTTCTTC.

This clonotype has ten or more counts. The J gene is TRBJ2-3, the V gene TRBV5-1; TRBD2 agrees at 11 bases. CDR3 length equals 16 residues. V lost 3 bases and J lost 0; bases outside the gene matches: 3. Germline V gene data show CDR1 as SGHRS and CDR2 as YFSETQ. For the CDR3, the DNA is TGCGCCAGCAGCTCGACTAGCGGGACGAGCACAGATACGCAGTATTTT. This codes for CASSSTSGTSTDTQYF.

About this clonotype itself: Since the CDR3 does not end with the conserved phenylalanine or tryptophan, this likely comes from a read error. The gene calls are TRBV6-2 or TRBV6-3 and TRBJ2-2, with D perhaps TRBD1 (5 bases). V was shortened by 0 bases and J by 2 bases, with 10 bases between the two germline ends. Germline V gives CDR1 MNHEY, CDR2 SVGEGT. The CDR3 is 16 residues long. DNA of the CDR3: TGTGCCAGCAGTTACTCGACCAGGGAAAACACCGGGGAGCTGTTTGTT. Translating gives CASSYSTRENTGELFV.